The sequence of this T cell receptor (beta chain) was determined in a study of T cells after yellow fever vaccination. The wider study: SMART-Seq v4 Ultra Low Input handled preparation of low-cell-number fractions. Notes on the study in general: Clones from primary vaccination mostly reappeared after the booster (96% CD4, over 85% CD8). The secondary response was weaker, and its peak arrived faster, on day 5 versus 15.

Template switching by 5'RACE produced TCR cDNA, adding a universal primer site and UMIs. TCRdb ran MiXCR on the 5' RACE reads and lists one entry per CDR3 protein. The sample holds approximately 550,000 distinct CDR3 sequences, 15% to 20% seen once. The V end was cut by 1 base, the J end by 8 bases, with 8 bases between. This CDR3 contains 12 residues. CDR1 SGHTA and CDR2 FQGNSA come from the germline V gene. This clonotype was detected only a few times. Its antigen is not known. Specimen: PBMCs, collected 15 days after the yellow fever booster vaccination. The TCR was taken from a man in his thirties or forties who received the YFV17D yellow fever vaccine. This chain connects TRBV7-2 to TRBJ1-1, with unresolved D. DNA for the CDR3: TGTGCCAGCAGCTTAGAGGTGGGAGAAGCTTTCTTT. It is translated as CASSLEVGEAFF.